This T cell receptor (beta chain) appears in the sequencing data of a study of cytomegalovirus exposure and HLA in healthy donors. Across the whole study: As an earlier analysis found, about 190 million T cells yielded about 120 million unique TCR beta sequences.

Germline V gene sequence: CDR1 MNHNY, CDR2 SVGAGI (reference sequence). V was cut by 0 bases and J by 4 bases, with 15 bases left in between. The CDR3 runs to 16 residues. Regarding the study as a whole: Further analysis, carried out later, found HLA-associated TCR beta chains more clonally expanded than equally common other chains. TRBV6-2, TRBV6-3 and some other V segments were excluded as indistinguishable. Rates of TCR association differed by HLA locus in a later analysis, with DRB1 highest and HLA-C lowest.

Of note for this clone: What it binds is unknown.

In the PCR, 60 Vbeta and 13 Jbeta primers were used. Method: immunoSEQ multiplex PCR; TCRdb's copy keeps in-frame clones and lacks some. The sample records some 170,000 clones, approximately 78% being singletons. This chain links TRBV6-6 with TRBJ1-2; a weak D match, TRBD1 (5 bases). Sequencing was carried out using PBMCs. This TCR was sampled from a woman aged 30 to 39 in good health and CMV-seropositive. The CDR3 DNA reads TGTGCCAGCAGTTACTCAGCCCGCCAGGGCTCCTATGGCTACACCTTC. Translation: CASSYSARQGSYGYTF.